Shown below are 32 T cell receptor beta chains from a single sample sequenced in a study of a mutant IDH1 vaccine in newly diagnosed glioma. This sample's time point: week 23, last vaccination. In the vaccine, a single dose held 300 ug of the mutant IDH1 20-mer peptide, along with topical imiquimod. The antigens these receptors bind are not known. Sequenced by immunoSEQ multiplex PCR; TCRdb stores in-frame clones only, minus some. The sample includes tens of thousands of clones, about 75% of them seen just once. Specimen: PBMCs, collected from a glioma patient whose treatment included an IDH1 peptide vaccine. These receptors originate from a man aged 50 or older with glioma.

The chain employs TRBV29-1 and TRBJ2-7; D tentatively reads TRBD1 or TRBD2 (6 bases each). The germline V gene encodes CDR1 SQVTM and CDR2 ANQGSEA. V lost 7 bases, J lost 3 bases, and 13 bases lay in between. The CDR3 is made up of 12 amino acids. Here the CDR3 DNA reads TGCAGCGCCGGAGGGGGGAGCTACGAGCAGTACTTC. The encoded protein is CSAGGGSYEQYF.

Concerning this clone: Other DNA sequences in the same sample also yield this CDR3. The rearrangement uses TRBV4-1 and TRBJ2-3; 10 bases map to TRBD2. After removal of 3 bases from V and 0 bases from J, the junction contained 6 bases not matched to a gene. CDR1 and CDR2 from the germline V gene are MGHRA and YSYEKL. This CDR3 is 17 amino acids long. CDR3 region: CASSQRLAGASTDTQYF. CDR3 in DNA: TGCGCCAGCAGCCAGCGGCTAGCGGGGGCTAGCACAGATACGCAGTATTTT.

A few counts support this clone. The chain uses TRBV5-4 and TRBJ1-2, with 11 bases aligning to TRBD1. There are 16 residues in the CDR3. Germline assignment: CDR1 SGHNT and CDR2 YYREEE (reference sequence). V shed 1 base and J 6 bases; nucleotides not matched to a gene: 8. The CDR3 DNA reads TGTGCCAGCAGCTTGCCGGGACAGGGGGATAGGGATGGCTACACCTTC. Translation gives CASSLPGQGDRDGYTF.

The chain carries TRBV7-8 and TRBJ1-4; 7 nucleotides match TRBD1. V lost 3 bases and J lost 5; bases outside the gene matches: 3. This CDR3 is built from 14 residues. Germline lookup yields CDR1 SGHVS and CDR2 FQNEAQ. The CDR3 sequence is CASSLGQRNEKLFF. CDR3 in DNA: TGTGCCAGCAGCTTGGGACAGAGAAATGAAAAACTGTTTTTT.

J is TRBJ1-3 and V is TRBV18; 9 bases fit TRBD1. This CDR3 is built from 17 residues. Germline trimming cut 2 bases from V and 0 bases from J; bases unmatched to any gene: 5. CDR1 is KGHSH, CDR2 LQKENI, per germline. CDR3 sequence: CASSPRDRAYSGNTIYF. The CDR3 nucleotides read TGTGCCAGCTCACCAAGGGACAGGGCCTACTCTGGAAACACCATATATTTT.

This chain uses TRBV30 with TRBJ2-7, with 13 bases aligning to TRBD2. Trimming cost V 2 bases and J 2 bases; bases outside gene matches: 9. The CDR3 covers 17 residues. Looked up from germline, CDR1 is GTSNPN and CDR2 is SVGIG (reference sequence). The CDR3 bases are TGTGCCTGGAGTCCTATGACTAGCGGGGGGCGAGCCTACGAGCAGTACTTC. Residues: CAWSPMTSGGRAYEQYF.

The genes are TRBV28 and TRBJ2-7; D may be TRBD1 (6 bases). The CDR3 loop spans 14 amino acids. The V gene's germline CDR1 is MDHEN and CDR2 SYDVKM. Trimming took off 8 bases at V and 1 base at J, with 15 bases between the two ends. The CDR3 loop is CASRGHSKSYEQYF. For the CDR3, the DNA is TGTGCCAGCCGGGGACATTCTAAATCCTACGAGCAGTACTTC.

V gene TRBV6-6 combines with J gene TRBJ2-7; 7 nucleotides match TRBD1. Trimming removed 4 bases from V and 6 bases from J; junction bases left unmatched: 15. This CDR3 is 16 amino acids long. Per germline, CDR1 MNHNY and CDR2 SVGAGI (reference sequence). CDR3 protein: CASSSNEGAVRIEQYF. The CDR3 DNA follows: TGTGCCAGCAGTTCGAATGAGGGGGCTGTGCGAATCGAGCAGTACTTC.

This chain connects TRBV6-5 to TRBJ2-7, with TRBD2 identical over 8 bases. Losses at the gene ends were 6 bases for V and 4 bases for J; bases not matched to a gene: 5. In germline, CDR1 is MNHEY, CDR2 SVGAGI. The CDR3 has 13 residues. CDR3 nucleotides: TGTGCCAGCAGCCCCGGGGGGGAGTACGAGCAGTACTTC. This gives the protein CASSPGGEYEQYF.

About this clone itself: Germline and junction disagree at one end, which may indicate a read error. V usage is TRBV7-7 and J usage is TRBJ2-1; D is uncertain. Germline assignment: CDR1 SSHAT and CDR2 FNYEAQ (reference sequence). The CDR3 covers 13 residues. CDR3 loop: CASSLDLGREQFF. The CDR3 DNA sequence: TGTGCTAGCAGCTTAGATTTGGGTCGGGAGCAGTTCTTC. Full variable domain (rest looked up from reference TRBV7-7 and TRBJ2-1): GAGVSQSPRYKVTKRGQDVTLRCDPISSHATLYWYQQALGQGPEFLTYFNYEAQPDKSGLPSDRFSAERPEGSISTLTIQRTEQRDSAMYRCASSLDLGREQFFGPGTRLTVL.

The V gene is TRBV6-5, the J gene TRBJ1-2; a possible D gene is TRBD1 (5 bases). CDR3 length: 15 amino acids. CDR1 and CDR2 from the germline V gene are MNHEY and SVGAGI. Trimming cost V 5 bases and J 4 bases, with 17 bases left between them. This CDR3 is CASSQTGPSGYGYTF. The CDR3, as DNA: TGTGCCAGCAGTCAAACGGGACCCTCGGGCTATGGCTACACCTTC.

This clone has only a few counts. This sequence joins TRBV7-2 and TRBJ1-1; the D gene is possibly TRBD1 (6 bases). Germline V gene data show CDR1 as SGHTA and CDR2 as FQGNSA. The CDR3 extends over 17 amino acids. The V end was cut by 3 bases, the J end by 0 bases, with 17 bases between. Here the CDR3 DNA reads TGTGCCAGCAGCTTTTGGGTTAGGAGGGACATGAACACTGAAGCTTTCTTT. This translates into CASSFWVRRDMNTEAFF.

This sequence joins TRBV7-2 and TRBJ2-3; D not certain. This CDR3 spans 12 amino acids. Germline CDR1 SGHTA, CDR2 FQGNSA. V lost 5 bases, J lost 4 bases, and 7 bases lay in between. Here the CDR3 reads CASSPAADTQYF. In nucleotides, the CDR3 is TGTGCCAGCAGCCCCGCTGCAGATACGCAGTATTTT.

The CDR3 is CASRVTGASWESQYF. DNA of the CDR3: TGTGCCAGTAGAGTTACAGGGGCCTCCTGGGAAAGCCAGTACTTC. The chain couples TRBV19 to TRBJ2-5; 7 nucleotides match TRBD1. CDR1 LNHDA and CDR2 SQIVND come from the germline V gene (reference sequence). With V trimmed by 6 bases and J by 10 bases, 17 bases remained unmatched. This CDR3 has 15 amino acids.

A few counts support this clone. V gene TRBV2 combines with J gene TRBJ2-1; D perhaps matches TRBD2 (6 bases). V gave up 2 bases and J gave up 4 bases, with 15 bases separating them. The CDR3 runs 16 residues. CDR1 SNHLY and CDR2 FYNNEI come from the germline V gene. The CDR3 loop is CASSEWVGGLYNEQFF. The DNA of the CDR3 is TGTGCCAGCAGTGAATGGGTTGGGGGACTTTACAATGAGCAGTTCTTC.

The V and J genes are TRBV5-4 and TRBJ2-1, with D perhaps matching TRBD1 (6 bases). Trimming cost V 3 bases and J 7 bases, with 11 bases left between them. This CDR3 has 13 residues. Per the germline V gene, CDR1 is SGHNT and CDR2 is YYREEE (reference sequence). The CDR3 DNA follows: TGTGCCAGCAGCTCAGCACAGGGTAATGAGCAGTTCTTC. This codes for CASSSAQGNEQFF. Complete variable domain (other parts from reference TRBV5-4 and TRBJ2-1): ETGVTQSPTHLIKTRGQQVTLRCSSQSGHNTVSWYQQALGQGPQFIFQYYREEENGRGNFPPRFSGLQFPNYSSELNVNALELDDSALYLCASSSAQGNEQFFGPGTRLTVL.

The chain recombines TRBV23-1 with TRBJ1-2; tentatively, D is TRBD1 (5 bases). TRBV23-1 is identified as an open reading frame with a role that is uncertain. V shed 10 bases and J shed 4 bases, with 22 bases lying between them. The CDR3 loop spans 15 amino acids. CDR3 amino acids: CATTPQLDSPYGYTF. CDR3 DNA: TGCGCCACCACGCCCCAACTTGACAGCCCCTATGGCTACACCTTC.

This clone was recorded only once. This chain connects TRBV18 to TRBJ1-1; possible D gene TRBD1, 5 bases. V was trimmed by 3 bases and J by 2 bases, leaving 10 bases between them. This CDR3 spans 14 amino acids. CDR1 is KGHSH and CDR2 is LQKENI in the germline V gene. CDR3: CASSPQGGNTEAFF. CDR3 in DNA: TGTGCCAGCTCACCTCAGGGTGGAAACACTGAAGCTTTCTTT.

The genes are TRBV5-1 and TRBJ2-1; D unclear. The germline V gene encodes CDR1 SGHRS and CDR2 YFSETQ. This CDR3 region has 15 residues. The V end was cut by 1 base, the J end by 1 base, with 9 bases between. The CDR3, as DNA: TGCGCCAGCAGCTTGACCAACCCTTCCTACAATGAGCAGTTCTTC. This encodes CASSLTNPSYNEQFF.

This chain joins TRBV29-1 and TRBJ2-7; maybe TRBD2 (5 bases). Per germline, CDR1 SQVTM and CDR2 ANQGSEA. V gave up 1 base and J gave up 6 bases, with 13 bases separating them. The CDR3 covers 13 residues. The CDR3 region is CSVEVGRGGEQYF. The CDR3 DNA reads as TGCAGCGTTGAAGTGGGAAGAGGAGGCGAGCAGTACTTC.

The chain has TRBV7-9 and TRBJ2-1; D unresolved. The V end lost 4 bases, the J end lost 8 bases, and 12 bases lay between the germline ends. Germline CDR1 is SEHNR and CDR2 is FQNEAQ (reference sequence). This CDR3 comprises 13 residues. The CDR3, as DNA: TGTGCCAGCAGCTCTAGAAGATTCGATGAGCAGTTCTTC. Amino acids: CASSSRRFDEQFF.

Of note for this clone: Relative to the germline gene, one junction end is altered; a read error may explain this. The chain employs TRBV6-6 and TRBJ2-7; no clear D. Germline lookup yields CDR1 MNHNY and CDR2 SVGAGI (reference sequence). This CDR3 has 13 amino acids. CDR3 in DNA: TGCGCCAGCAGTGACCCAGAACCCTACGAGCAGTACTTC. It specifies CASSDPEPYEQYF.

The sample holds a few counts of this clone. This chain connects TRBV27 to TRBJ1-2, with 8 bases that match TRBD1. In germline, CDR1 is MNHEY, CDR2 SMNVEV (reference sequence). V gave up 4 bases and J gave up 2 bases; unmatched junction bases: 3. The CDR3 extends over 14 amino acids. CDR3: CASSYRGSNYGYTF. CDR3 nucleotide sequence: TGTGCCAGCAGTTACAGGGGGAGCAACTATGGCTACACCTTC.

This clone was observed once. The chain joins TRBV5-1 to TRBJ1-4, with 8 nucleotides matching TRBD1. Germline V gives CDR1 SGHRS, CDR2 YFSETQ. Trimming took 7 bases from V and 6 from J; bases not matched to a gene: 8. The CDR3 has 14 residues. CDR3 in amino acids: CASGTGTGDEKLFF. The CDR3 DNA sequence: TGCGCCAGCGGCACGGGGACAGGAGATGAAAAACTGTTTTTT. The full variable domain, completed using reference TRBV5-1 and TRBJ1-4, is KAGVTQTPRYLIKTRGQQVTLSCSPISGHRSVSWYQQTPGQGLQFLFEYFSETQRNKGNFPGRFSGRQFSNSRSEMNVSTLELGDSALYLCASGTGTGDEKLFFGSGTQLSVL.

This sequence joins TRBV5-4 and TRBJ1-4, with D perhaps TRBD1 (6 bases). The CDR3 length is 18 residues. V lost 3 bases, J lost 0 bases, and 18 bases lay in between. The germline V gene encodes CDR1 SGHNT and CDR2 YYREEE (reference sequence). The DNA of the CDR3 is TGTGCCAGCAGCTCGGGGGGCTTTCAAGGTACAACTAATGAAAAACTGTTTTTT. The encoded protein is CASSSGGFQGTTNEKLFF.

The rearrangement links TRBV5-1 to TRBJ1-2, with no clear D. This CDR3 contains 13 residues. In germline, CDR1 is SGHRS, CDR2 YFSETQ. Trimming left V 3 bases short and J 8 bases short, with 14 bases between. The CDR3 loop reads CASSSDSPLGYTF. DNA of the CDR3: TGCGCCAGCAGCTCAGATTCCCCGCTCGGCTACACCTTC.

V gene TRBV7-2 combines with J gene TRBJ2-7, with 9 bases lining up with TRBD2. V trimming: 2 bases; J trimming: 9 bases; junction bases outside the gene matches: 11. CDR3 length equals 15 residues. Germline V gene sequence: CDR1 SGHTA, CDR2 FQGNSA. CDR3 DNA: TGTGCCAGCAGCTTATCGGGCAGCGGGGGGCGGGGGCAGTACTTC. Protein sequence: CASSLSGSGGRGQYF.

The chain is built from TRBV29-1 and TRBJ1-2, with a possible D match to TRBD1 (5 bases). Looked up from germline, CDR1 is SQVTM and CDR2 is ANQGSEA. The CDR3 sequence is 13 residues long. The germline V and J ends were trimmed by 8 bases and 2 bases, with 15 bases remaining between them. The CDR3 sequence is CSHRDGGNYGYTF. The CDR3 DNA follows: TGCAGCCACCGGGACGGGGGAAACTATGGCTACACCTTC. Full variable domain (remainder filled in from reference TRBV29-1 and TRBJ1-2): SAVISQKPSRDICQRGTSLTIQCQVDSQVTMMFWYRQQPGQSLTLIATANQGSEATYESGFVIDKFPISRPNLTFSTLTVSNMSPEDSSIYLCSHRDGGNYGYTFGSGTRLTVV.

In this sample, this clone turned up a few times. The V call is TRBV19, the J call TRBJ1-1; D not resolved. This CDR3 region has 14 residues. With 8 bases removed from V and 6 bases from J, the gap between germline ends came to 19 bases. Germline V gene lookup returns CDR1 LNHDA and CDR2 SQIVND (reference sequence). CDR3 residues: CASLDVRLRSEAFF. The DNA of the CDR3 is TGTGCCAGTCTTGACGTACGTTTAAGGTCTGAAGCTTTCTTT.

The V gene is TRBV4-3, the J gene TRBJ2-1; 7 nucleotides line up with TRBD2. Germline loops: CDR1 LGHNA, CDR2 YSLEER. With V trimmed by 3 bases and J by 12 bases, 14 bases remained unmatched. This CDR3 has 15 residues. In nucleotides, the CDR3 is TGCGCCAGCAGCCAGGGACCCAGCGGGGCGGCGGGGCAGTTCTTC. Its translation: CASSQGPSGAAGQFF.

This rearrangement joins TRBV19 to TRBJ1-6; D is unclear. Germline CDR1 reads LNHDA; CDR2 reads SQIVND (reference sequence). The CDR3 runs 15 residues. V lost 5 bases and J lost 9, with 17 bases in between. CDR3 coding DNA: TGTGCCAGTAGTTCGGAGGGCAGGATTATTTCACCCCTCCACTTT. Residues: CASSSEGRIISPLHF.

The chain uses TRBV19 and TRBJ1-1; D call uncertain. CDR1 and CDR2 from the germline V gene are LNHDA and SQIVND (reference sequence). Trimming left V 1 base short and J 0 bases short, with 3 bases between. There are 13 residues in the CDR3. The CDR3 spells CASSIGVNTEAFF. The CDR3 nucleotides are TGTGCCAGTAGTATAGGCGTGAACACTGAAGCTTTCTTT.